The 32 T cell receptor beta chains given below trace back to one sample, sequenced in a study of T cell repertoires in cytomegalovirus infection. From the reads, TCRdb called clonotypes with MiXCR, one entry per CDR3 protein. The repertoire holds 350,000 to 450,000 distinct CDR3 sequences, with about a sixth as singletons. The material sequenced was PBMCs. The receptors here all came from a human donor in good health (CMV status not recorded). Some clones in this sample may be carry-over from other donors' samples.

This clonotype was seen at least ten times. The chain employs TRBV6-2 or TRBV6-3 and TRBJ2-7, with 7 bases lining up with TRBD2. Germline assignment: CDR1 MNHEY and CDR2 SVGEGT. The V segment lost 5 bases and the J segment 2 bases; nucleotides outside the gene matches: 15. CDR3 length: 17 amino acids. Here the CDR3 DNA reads TGTGCCAGCAGTCCGGAAGCCCCTAGCGGAGCCGCCTACGAGCAGTACTTC. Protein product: CASSPEAPSGAAYEQYF.

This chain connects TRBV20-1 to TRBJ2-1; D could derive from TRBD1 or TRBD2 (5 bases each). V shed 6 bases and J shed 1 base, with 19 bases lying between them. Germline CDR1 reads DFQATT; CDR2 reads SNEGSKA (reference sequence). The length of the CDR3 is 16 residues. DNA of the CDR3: TGCAGTGCCAAGGGACCCAATAAGGGGTCCTACAATGAGCAGTTCTTC. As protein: CSAKGPNKGSYNEQFF.

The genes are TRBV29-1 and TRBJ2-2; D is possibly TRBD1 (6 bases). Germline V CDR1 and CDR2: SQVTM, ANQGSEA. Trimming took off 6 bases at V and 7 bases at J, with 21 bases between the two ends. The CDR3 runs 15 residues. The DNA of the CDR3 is TGCAGCGTAGCCACGGGACACAACACTGGCGGGGAGCTGTTTTTT. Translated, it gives CSVATGHNTGGELFF.

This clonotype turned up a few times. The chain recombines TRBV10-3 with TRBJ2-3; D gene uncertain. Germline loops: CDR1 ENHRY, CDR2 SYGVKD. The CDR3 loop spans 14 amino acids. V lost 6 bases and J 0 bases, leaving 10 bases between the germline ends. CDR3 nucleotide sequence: TGTGCCATCAGGGACCCCAAAAGCACAGATACGCAGTATTTT. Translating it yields CAIRDPKSTDTQYF.

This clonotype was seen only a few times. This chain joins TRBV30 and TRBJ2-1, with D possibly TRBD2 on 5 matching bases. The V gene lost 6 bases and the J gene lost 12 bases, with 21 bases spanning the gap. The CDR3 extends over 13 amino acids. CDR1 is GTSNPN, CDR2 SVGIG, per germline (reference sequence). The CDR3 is CACTPLALAGQFF. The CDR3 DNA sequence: TGTGCCTGTACACCCCTGGCCCTGGCGGGGCAGTTCTTC. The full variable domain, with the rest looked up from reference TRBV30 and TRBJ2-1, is SQTIHQWPATLVQPVGSPLSLECTVEGTSNPNLYWYRQAAGRGLQLLFYSVGIGQISSEVPQNLSASRPQDRQFILSSKKLLLSDSGFYLCACTPLALAGQFFGPGTRLTVL.

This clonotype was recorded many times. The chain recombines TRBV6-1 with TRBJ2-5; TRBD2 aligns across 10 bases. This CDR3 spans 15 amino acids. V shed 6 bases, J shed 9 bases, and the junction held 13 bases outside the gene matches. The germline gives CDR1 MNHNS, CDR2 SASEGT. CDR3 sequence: CASRPPGLASTAQYF. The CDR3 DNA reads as TGTGCCAGCAGGCCACCGGGACTAGCGTCGACGGCCCAGTACTTC.

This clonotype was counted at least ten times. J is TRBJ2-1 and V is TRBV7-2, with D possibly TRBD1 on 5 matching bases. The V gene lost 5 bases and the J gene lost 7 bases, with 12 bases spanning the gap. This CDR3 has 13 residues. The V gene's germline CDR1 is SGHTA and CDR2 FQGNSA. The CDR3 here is CASSIQGLNEQFF. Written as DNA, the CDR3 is TGTGCCAGCAGCATCCAGGGCTTGAATGAGCAGTTCTTC.

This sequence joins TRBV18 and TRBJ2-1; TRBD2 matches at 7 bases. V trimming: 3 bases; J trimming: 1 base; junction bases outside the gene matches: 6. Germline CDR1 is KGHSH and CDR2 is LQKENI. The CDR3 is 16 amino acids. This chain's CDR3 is CASSPTTGGSYNEQFF. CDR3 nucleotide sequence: TGTGCCAGCTCACCCACTACGGGAGGTTCCTACAATGAGCAGTTCTTC. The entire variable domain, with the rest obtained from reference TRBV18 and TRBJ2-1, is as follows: NAGVMQNPRHLVRRRGQEARLRCSPMKGHSHVYWYRQLPEEGLKFMVYLQKENIIDESGMPKERFSAEFPKEGPSILRIQQVVRGDSAAYFCASSPTTGGSYNEQFFGPGTRLTVL.

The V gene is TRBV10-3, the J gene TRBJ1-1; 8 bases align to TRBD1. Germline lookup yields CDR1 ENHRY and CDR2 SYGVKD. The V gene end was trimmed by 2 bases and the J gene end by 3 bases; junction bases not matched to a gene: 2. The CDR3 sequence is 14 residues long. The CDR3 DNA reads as TGTGCCATCAGTGAGGACAGGGGCGACACTGAAGCTTTCTTT. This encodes CAISEDRGDTEAFF.

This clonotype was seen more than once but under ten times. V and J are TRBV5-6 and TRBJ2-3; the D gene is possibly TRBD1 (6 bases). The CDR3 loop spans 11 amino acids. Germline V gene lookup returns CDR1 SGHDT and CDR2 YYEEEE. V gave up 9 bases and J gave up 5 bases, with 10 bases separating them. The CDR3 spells CATTRGDTQYF. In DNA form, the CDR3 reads TGTGCCACCACCAGGGGAGATACGCAGTATTTT.

CDR3 coding DNA: TGTGCCAGCAGCTTAGCGGGAGGCTCCTCTGGGGCCAACGTCCTGACTTTC. Translation: CASSLAGGSSGANVLTF. V is TRBV7-2 and J is TRBJ2-6, with D perhaps TRBD2 (6 bases). V was pared by 0 bases and J by 0 bases, with 9 bases between. Looked up from germline, CDR1 is SGHTA and CDR2 is FQGNSA. CDR3 length equals 17 residues.

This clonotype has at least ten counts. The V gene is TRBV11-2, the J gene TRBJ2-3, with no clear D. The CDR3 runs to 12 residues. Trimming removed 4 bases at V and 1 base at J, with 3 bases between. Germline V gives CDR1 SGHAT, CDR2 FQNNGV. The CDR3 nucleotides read TGTGCCAGCAGCTCCCGCACAGATACGCAGTATTTT. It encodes CASSSRTDTQYF.

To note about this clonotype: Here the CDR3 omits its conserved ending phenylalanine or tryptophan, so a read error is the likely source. CDR3 protein: CASSPVAQPGELFL. The DNA of the CDR3 is TGTGCCAGCAGCCCAGTGGCCCAGCCCGGGGAGCTGTTTCTT. The chain uses TRBV6-5 and TRBJ2-2; D uncertain. Trimming cost V 6 bases and J 6 bases, with 14 bases left between them. CDR3 length: 14 amino acids. The V gene's germline CDR1 is MNHEY and CDR2 SVGAGI.

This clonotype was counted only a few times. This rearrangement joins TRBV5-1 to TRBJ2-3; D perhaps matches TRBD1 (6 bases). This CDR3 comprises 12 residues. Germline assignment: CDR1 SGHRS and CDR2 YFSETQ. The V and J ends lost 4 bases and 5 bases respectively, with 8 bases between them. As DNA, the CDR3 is TGCGCCAGCAGCGTACAGGGAGATACGCAGTATTTT. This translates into CASSVQGDTQYF.

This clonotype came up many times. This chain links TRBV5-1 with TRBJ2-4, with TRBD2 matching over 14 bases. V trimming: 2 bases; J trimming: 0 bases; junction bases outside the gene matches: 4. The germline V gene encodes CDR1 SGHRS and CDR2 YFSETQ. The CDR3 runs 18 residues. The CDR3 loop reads CASSLGLAGGLAKNIQYF. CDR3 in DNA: TGCGCCAGCAGCTTAGGACTAGCGGGAGGACTAGCCAAAAACATTCAGTACTTC.

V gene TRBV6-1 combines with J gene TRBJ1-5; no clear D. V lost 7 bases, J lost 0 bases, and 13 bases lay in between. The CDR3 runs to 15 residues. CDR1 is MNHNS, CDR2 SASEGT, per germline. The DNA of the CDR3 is TGTGCCAGCAAGACCCACCTCAATAGCAATCAGCCCCAGCATTTT. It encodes CASKTHLNSNQPQHF.

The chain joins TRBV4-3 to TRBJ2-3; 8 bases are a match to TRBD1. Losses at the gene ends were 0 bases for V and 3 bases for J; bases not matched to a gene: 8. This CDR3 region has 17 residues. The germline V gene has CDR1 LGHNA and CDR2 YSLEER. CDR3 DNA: TGCGCCAGCAGCCAAGATCTGGCAGGGGGCGTAACAGATACGCAGTATTTT. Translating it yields CASSQDLAGGVTDTQYF.

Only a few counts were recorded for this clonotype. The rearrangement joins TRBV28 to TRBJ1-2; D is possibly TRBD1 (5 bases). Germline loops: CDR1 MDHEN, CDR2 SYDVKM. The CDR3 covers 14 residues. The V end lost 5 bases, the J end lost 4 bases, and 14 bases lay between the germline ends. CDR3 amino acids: CASSTLQVVYGYTF. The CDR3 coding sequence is TGTGCCAGCAGTACACTACAGGTTGTCTATGGCTACACCTTC.

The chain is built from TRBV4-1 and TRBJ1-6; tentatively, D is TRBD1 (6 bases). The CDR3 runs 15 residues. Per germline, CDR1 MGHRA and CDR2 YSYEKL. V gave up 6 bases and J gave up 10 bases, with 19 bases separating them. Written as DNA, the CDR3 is TGCGCCAGCAGTACTACCGGGACAAGTGAATCACCCCTCCACTTT. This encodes CASSTTGTSESPLHF.

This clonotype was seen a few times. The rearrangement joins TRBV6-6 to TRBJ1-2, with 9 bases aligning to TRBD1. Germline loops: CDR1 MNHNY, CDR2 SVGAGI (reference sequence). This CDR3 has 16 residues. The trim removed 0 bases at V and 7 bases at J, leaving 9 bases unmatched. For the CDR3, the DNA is TGTGCCAGCAGTTACTCGATTCCGGGACAGGGCCTTGGCTACACCTTC. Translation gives CASSYSIPGQGLGYTF.

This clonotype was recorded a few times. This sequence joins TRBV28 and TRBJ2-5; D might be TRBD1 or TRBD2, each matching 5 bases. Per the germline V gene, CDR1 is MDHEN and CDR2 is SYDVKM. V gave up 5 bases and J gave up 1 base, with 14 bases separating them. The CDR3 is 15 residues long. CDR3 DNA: TGTGCCAGCAGTATCTCCGGGACGCTCCAAGAGACCCAGTACTTC. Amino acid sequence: CASSISGTLQETQYF.

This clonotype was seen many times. The CDR3: CASSLAFSPSYNEQFF. The CDR3 coding sequence is TGTGCCAGCAGCTTAGCTTTCTCCCCCTCCTACAATGAGCAGTTCTTC. The V call is TRBV7-2, the J call TRBJ2-1; D is unresolved. V was shortened by 0 bases and J by 0 bases, with 9 bases between the two germline ends. CDR3 length: 16 residues. Germline V gene lookup returns CDR1 SGHTA and CDR2 FQGNSA.

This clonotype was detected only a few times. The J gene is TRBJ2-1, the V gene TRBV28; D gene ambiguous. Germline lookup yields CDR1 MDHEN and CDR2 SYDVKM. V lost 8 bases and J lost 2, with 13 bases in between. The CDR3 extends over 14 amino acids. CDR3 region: CASGDMGPYNEQFF. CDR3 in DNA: TGTGCCAGCGGCGACATGGGCCCCTACAATGAGCAGTTCTTC. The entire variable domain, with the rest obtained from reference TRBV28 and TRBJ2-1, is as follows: DVKVTQSSRYLVKRTGEKVFLECVQDMDHENMFWYRQDPGLGLRLIYFSYDVKMKEKGDIPEGYSVSREKKERFSLILESASTNQTSMYLCASGDMGPYNEQFFGPGTRLTVL.

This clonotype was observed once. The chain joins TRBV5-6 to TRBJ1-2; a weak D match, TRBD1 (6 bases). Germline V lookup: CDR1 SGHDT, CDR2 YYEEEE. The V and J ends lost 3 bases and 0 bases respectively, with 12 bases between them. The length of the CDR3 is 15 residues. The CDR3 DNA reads TGTGCCAGCAGCTCTACAGGGACGCCTAACTATGGCTACACCTTC. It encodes CASSSTGTPNYGYTF.

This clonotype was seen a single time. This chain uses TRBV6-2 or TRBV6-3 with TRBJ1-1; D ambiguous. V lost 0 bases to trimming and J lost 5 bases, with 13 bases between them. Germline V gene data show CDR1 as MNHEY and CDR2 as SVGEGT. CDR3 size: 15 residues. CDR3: CASSYSRTAETEAFF. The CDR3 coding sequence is TGTGCCAGCAGTTACTCCCGGACGGCTGAGACTGAAGCTTTCTTT.

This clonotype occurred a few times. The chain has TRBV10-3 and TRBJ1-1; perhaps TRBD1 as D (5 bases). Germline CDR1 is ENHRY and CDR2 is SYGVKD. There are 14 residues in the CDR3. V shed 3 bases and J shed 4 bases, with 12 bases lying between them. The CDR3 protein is CAISDGTGPTEAFF. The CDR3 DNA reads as TGTGCCATCAGTGACGGGACGGGACCCACTGAAGCTTTCTTT.

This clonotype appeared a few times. This CDR3 is CAVSARLQETQYF. As DNA, the CDR3 is TGTGCCGTCTCGGCTCGCCTCCAAGAGACCCAGTACTTC. This chain links TRBV10-3 with TRBJ2-5; D is ambiguous. V lost 11 bases, J lost 1 base, and 14 bases lay in between. The CDR3 runs to 13 residues. Looked up from germline, CDR1 is ENHRY and CDR2 is SYGVKD.

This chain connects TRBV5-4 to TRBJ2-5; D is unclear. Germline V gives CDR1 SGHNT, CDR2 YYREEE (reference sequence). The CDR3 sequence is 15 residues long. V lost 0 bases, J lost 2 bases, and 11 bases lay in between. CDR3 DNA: TGTGCCAGCAGCTTGGTAGGCAGTTTGCAAGAGACCCAGTACTTC. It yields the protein CASSLVGSLQETQYF.

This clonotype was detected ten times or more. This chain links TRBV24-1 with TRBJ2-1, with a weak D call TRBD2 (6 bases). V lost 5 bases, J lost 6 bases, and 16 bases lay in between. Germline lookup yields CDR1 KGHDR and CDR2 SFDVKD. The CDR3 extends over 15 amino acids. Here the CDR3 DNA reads TGTGCCACCAGTGTGGGGGGTACCAATTTCAATGAGCAGTTCTTC. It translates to CATSVGGTNFNEQFF.

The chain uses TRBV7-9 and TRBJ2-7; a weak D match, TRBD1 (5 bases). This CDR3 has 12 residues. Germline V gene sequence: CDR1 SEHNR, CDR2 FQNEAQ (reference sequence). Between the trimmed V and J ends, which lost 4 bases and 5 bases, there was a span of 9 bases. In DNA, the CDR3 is TGTGCCAGCAGCTCAGGGAACGACGAGCAGTACTTC. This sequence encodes CASSSGNDEQYF. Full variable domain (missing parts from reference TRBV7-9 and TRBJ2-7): DTGVSQNPRHKITKRGQNVTFRCDPISEHNRLYWYRQTLGQGPEFLTYFQNEAQLEKSRLLSDRFSAERPKGSFSTLEIQRTEQGDSAMYLCASSSGNDEQYFGPGTRLTVT.

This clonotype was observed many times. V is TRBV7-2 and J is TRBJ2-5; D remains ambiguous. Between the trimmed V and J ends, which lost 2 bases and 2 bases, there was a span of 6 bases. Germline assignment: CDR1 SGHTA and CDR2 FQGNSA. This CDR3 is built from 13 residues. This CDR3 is CASSLRSQETQYF. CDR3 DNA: TGTGCCAGCAGCTTAAGATCACAAGAGACCCAGTACTTC.

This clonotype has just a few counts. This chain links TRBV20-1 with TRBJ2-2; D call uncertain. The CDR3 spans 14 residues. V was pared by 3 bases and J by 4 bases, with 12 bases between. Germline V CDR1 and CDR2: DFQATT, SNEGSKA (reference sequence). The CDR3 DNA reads TGCAGTGCTAGGGCTCTAGTAGCCACCGGGGAGCTGTTTTTT. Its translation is CSARALVATGELFF.